These 14 T cell receptor beta chains came from one sample sequenced in a study of blood T cell repertoires in COVID-19. Sequencing used immunoSEQ multiplex PCR; TCRdb keeps in-frame clones, though not all of them. Of roughly 360,000 clones in the sample, roughly 88% were seen once. The source material was PBMCs or T cells enriched from blood (not recorded which). These receptors came from a woman under 40 with acute COVID-19.

The sample holds a few counts of this clone. The J gene is TRBJ2-1, the V gene TRBV4-3; 12 nucleotides match TRBD2. V lost 1 base to trimming and J lost 7 bases; unmatched junction nucleotides: 5. Germline V gene sequence: CDR1 LGHNA, CDR2 YSLEER. The CDR3 runs to 16 residues. The CDR3 nucleotides are TGCGCCAGCAGCCAAGTTTGGACTAGCGGGGTAAATGAGCAGTTCTTC. Encoded protein: CASSQVWTSGVNEQFF.

The J gene is TRBJ2-7, the V gene TRBV5-6; 7 nucleotides align to TRBD2. Per germline, CDR1 SGHDT and CDR2 YYEEEE. With 4 bases clipped from V and 0 bases from J, the junction kept 7 bases outside the gene matches. This CDR3 is built from 15 residues. This CDR3 reads CASSAAWGGSYEQYF. CDR3 coding DNA: TGTGCCAGCAGCGCCGCGTGGGGGGGCTCCTACGAGCAGTACTTC.

The genes are TRBV5-1 and TRBJ2-1, with D perhaps TRBD1 (6 bases). Between the trimmed V and J ends, which lost 0 bases and 4 bases, there was a span of 11 bases. This CDR3 is 15 amino acids long. The V gene's germline CDR1 is SGHRS and CDR2 YFSETQ. DNA of the CDR3: TGCGCCAGCAGCTTGGTAGGGGGTGAATACAATGAGCAGTTCTTC. Encoded protein: CASSLVGGEYNEQFF.

The chain is built from TRBV19 and TRBJ2-6; D is ambiguous. CDR1 is LNHDA and CDR2 is SQIVND in the germline V gene (reference sequence). V was cut by 7 bases and J by 0 bases, with 10 bases left in between. The CDR3 has 15 residues. The CDR3 bases are TGTGCCAGTACTGCCCAACACTCTGGGGCCAACGTCCTGACTTTC. As protein: CASTAQHSGANVLTF.

The gene calls are TRBV24-1 and TRBJ1-4; TRBD1 agrees at 7 bases. The germline V gene encodes CDR1 KGHDR and CDR2 SFDVKD. This CDR3 is built from 15 residues. The trim removed 3 bases at V and 3 bases at J, leaving 3 bases unmatched. The DNA for the CDR3 is TGTGCCACCAGTGATCAGACAGGGCCTAATGAAAAACTGTTTTTT. Translation: CATSDQTGPNEKLFF.

The CDR3 loop is CASSFGGATDTQYF. In DNA, the CDR3 is TGCGCCAGCAGCTTCGGGGGGGCGACAGATACGCAGTATTTT. V gene TRBV5-1 combines with J gene TRBJ2-3, with TRBD2 identical over 8 bases. Germline V CDR1 and CDR2: SGHRS, YFSETQ. Trimming cost V 2 bases and J 3 bases; bases outside gene matches: 2. The CDR3 has 14 amino acids.

This chain joins TRBV11-2 and TRBJ2-7; the match to TRBD2 covers 8 bases. V shed 5 bases and J 3 bases; nucleotides not matched to a gene: 6. CDR3 length equals 14 residues. Germline V gene sequence: CDR1 SGHAT, CDR2 FQNNGV. The CDR3 spells CASSLTSENYEQYF. The CDR3 DNA follows: TGTGCCAGCAGCCTGACTAGCGAGAACTACGAGCAGTACTTC.

The chain employs TRBV3-1 (or the pseudogene TRBV3-2) and TRBJ2-3; possible D gene TRBD1, 6 bases. The CDR3 loop spans 15 amino acids. Germline values: CDR1 LGHDT, CDR2 YNNKEL (reference sequence). Trimming shortened V by 3 bases and J by 2 bases, and 12 bases separated the two germline ends. CDR3 nucleotide sequence: TGTGCCAGCAGCCAGGGTGGGGGCACCACAGATACGCAGTATTTT. Amino acid sequence: CASSQGGGTTDTQYF.

This clone was observed once. The V and J genes are TRBV14 and TRBJ2-7, with D possibly being TRBD1 (6 bases). The CDR3 extends over 13 amino acids. Germline V lookup: CDR1 SGHDN, CDR2 FVKESK. Trimming cost V 5 bases and J 6 bases, with 14 bases left between them. The CDR3 reads CASSSRPGVEQYF. The CDR3 DNA is TGTGCCAGCAGCTCCCGTCCAGGGGTCGAGCAGTACTTC.

Note on this clone: This specimen includes other DNA sequences encoding the same CDR3. The genes are TRBV5-1 and TRBJ1-2; 7 bases are shared with TRBD1. The J segment lost 7 bases and the V segment lost 0 bases, leaving 6 bases of the junction unmatched. CDR3 length: 14 residues. The germline gives CDR1 SGHRS, CDR2 YFSETQ. CDR3 protein: CASSLGQGAGGYTF. CDR3 DNA sequence: TGCGCCAGCAGCTTGGGACAGGGTGCGGGTGGCTACACCTTC. Complete variable domain (other parts from reference TRBV5-1 and TRBJ1-2): KAGVTQTPRYLIKTRGQQVTLSCSPISGHRSVSWYQQTPGQGLQFLFEYFSETQRNKGNFPGRFSGRQFSNSRSEMNVSTLELGDSALYLCASSLGQGAGGYTFGSGTRLTVV.

This chain connects TRBV2 to TRBJ2-2; 9 nucleotides match TRBD1. The V segment lost 7 bases and the J segment 4 bases; nucleotides outside the gene matches: 7. Germline assignment: CDR1 SNHLY and CDR2 FYNNEI. The CDR3 length is 15 residues. CDR3 nucleotides: TGTGCCAGCACTCTTGGACAGGGGCTCACCGGGGAGCTGTTTTTT. This sequence encodes CASTLGQGLTGELFF.

The chain recombines TRBV27 with TRBJ2-2; 7 bases align to TRBD1. The CDR3 covers 15 residues. From germline, CDR1 is MNHEY and CDR2 SMNVEV (reference sequence). V dropped 4 bases and J dropped 5; count of bases not matched to a gene: 7. CDR3 in DNA: TGTGCCAGCAGTTATAGGGACAGAATTACCGGGGAGCTGTTTTTT. It encodes CASSYRDRITGELFF.

The gene calls are TRBV5-1 and TRBJ2-7, with 7 bases lining up with TRBD1. CDR1 is SGHRS and CDR2 is YFSETQ in the germline V gene. The V segment lost 3 bases and the J segment 9 bases; nucleotides outside the gene matches: 9. This CDR3 is 13 amino acids long. The CDR3 DNA sequence: TGCGCCAGCAGCTCCCAGGGGGAAGGGCGGCAGTACTTC. It codes for CASSSQGEGRQYF.

The V and J genes are TRBV11-2 and TRBJ1-1; D is possibly TRBD1 (6 bases). Germline loops: CDR1 SGHAT, CDR2 FQNNGV. Between the trimmed V and J ends, which lost 5 bases and 3 bases, there was a span of 16 bases. This CDR3 has 15 residues. In DNA, the CDR3 is TGTGCCAGCAGCCTGACAGGAAGCCGGGACACTGAAGCTTTCTTT. Its protein is CASSLTGSRDTEAFF.